These 21 T cell receptor beta chains share one sample of origin, sequenced in a study of blood T cell repertoires in COVID-19. Sequencing was performed with immunoSEQ multiplex PCR; in TCRdb, only in-frame clones are kept and a portion is missing. The profile shows some 100,000 clones, 85% to 90% of them singletons. Source material: peripheral blood. All receptors derive from a woman aged 80 or over with active COVID-19.

The V call is TRBV2, the J call TRBJ2-2, with TRBD2 identical over 7 bases. The germline CDR1 and CDR2 sequences are SNHLY and FYNNEI. The junction had 5 bases not matched to a gene; V was cut back by 6 bases and J by 1 base. The CDR3 covers 15 residues. The CDR3 bases are TGTGCCAGCAGCCCGACTAGCCAGAACACCGGGGAGCTGTTTTTT. The encoded protein is CASSPTSQNTGELFF.

The chain combines TRBV6-5 with TRBJ2-1; 9 bases agree with TRBD2. This CDR3 region has 15 residues. After removal of 5 bases from V and 7 bases from J, the junction contained 9 bases not matched to a gene. The V gene's germline CDR1 is MNHEY and CDR2 SVGAGI. The CDR3 reads CASSPGTSPGNEQFF. As DNA, the CDR3 is TGTGCCAGCAGTCCGGGGACTAGCCCGGGGAATGAGCAGTTCTTC.

This chain connects TRBV18 to TRBJ2-1; 11 nucleotides line up with TRBD2. Germline CDR1 and CDR2: KGHSH and LQKENI. The CDR3 contains 16 residues. The V and J ends lost 2 bases and 6 bases, in that order; junction bases with no gene match: 6. The CDR3 loop is CASSPVTSGIGNEQFF. In DNA form, the CDR3 reads TGTGCCAGCTCACCAGTGACTAGCGGGATAGGCAATGAGCAGTTCTTC.

V gene TRBV18 combines with J gene TRBJ2-1, with 8 bases lining up with TRBD1. This CDR3 spans 15 amino acids. V was clipped by 6 bases and J by 7 bases; unmatched bases: 11. Germline loops: CDR1 KGHSH, CDR2 LQKENI. The CDR3 loop reads CASSLGQGASNEQFF. The CDR3 DNA reads TGTGCCAGCTCCCTCGGACAGGGAGCCTCGAATGAGCAGTTCTTC.

This chain uses TRBV24-1 with TRBJ2-5, with D unclear. Trimming left V 0 bases short and J 5 bases short, with 9 bases between. The length of the CDR3 is 14 residues. Per germline, CDR1 KGHDR and CDR2 SFDVKD. CDR3 residues: CATSDLSDSETQYF. The CDR3 nucleotides are TGTGCCACCAGTGATTTGTCAGACTCGGAGACCCAGTACTTC.

The genes are TRBV10-3 and TRBJ2-1, with TRBD2 matching 10 bases. V shed 6 bases, J shed 5 bases, and the junction held 4 bases outside the gene matches. CDR3 length equals 14 residues. Germline V gene lookup returns CDR1 ENHRY and CDR2 SYGVKD. The CDR3 spells CAIRGTSDHNEQFF. DNA for the CDR3: TGTGCCATCAGGGGGACTAGCGACCACAATGAGCAGTTCTTC.

In this sample, this clone turned up once. The CDR3 region is CASSLVGRAYRTDTQYF. For the CDR3, the DNA is TGTGCCAGCAGCTTAGTCGGGAGGGCCTATAGGACAGATACGCAGTATTTT. The V gene is TRBV7-9, the J gene TRBJ2-3, with 8 nucleotides matching TRBD2. The ends lost 1 base at V and 3 bases at J; junction bases unmatched: 9. This CDR3 region has 17 residues. Germline values: CDR1 SEHNR, CDR2 FQNEAQ (reference sequence).

The V call is TRBV7-3, the J call TRBJ2-1; 8 positions agree with TRBD2. V lost 2 bases and J lost 8; bases outside the gene matches: 17. This CDR3 has 18 amino acids. Germline V gene data show CDR1 as SGHTA and CDR2 as FQGTGA. The CDR3 region has the DNA TGTGCCAGCAGCTTAGGGTGGACTAGCTGGGGGATTAGGGATGAGCAGTTCTTC. It codes for CASSLGWTSWGIRDEQFF.

J is TRBJ2-3 and V is TRBV11-2, with 11 positions matching TRBD2. This CDR3 is built from 13 residues. V lost 5 bases and J lost 8; bases outside the gene matches: 3. The germline V gene has CDR1 SGHAT and CDR2 FQNNGV. As DNA, the CDR3 is TGTGCCAGCAGCACTAGCGGGAGAACTACGCAGTATTTT. The encoded protein is CASSTSGRTTQYF.

This clone was picked up one time. This chain links TRBV7-6 with TRBJ2-1; possibly TRBD2 for D (5 bases). This CDR3 contains 15 residues. Between the trimmed V and J ends, which lost 1 base and 9 bases, there was a span of 16 bases. Germline CDR1 SGHVS, CDR2 FNYEAQ. In DNA form, the CDR3 reads TGTGCCAGCAGCTTAGTTGGCGGGCGCGAGGGTGAGCAGTTCTTC. The encoded protein is CASSLVGGREGEQFF.

This clone was picked up a small number of times. This chain uses TRBV7-8 with TRBJ2-3; 10 bases are shared with TRBD1. CDR3 size: 17 residues. Germline loops: CDR1 SGHVS, CDR2 FQNEAQ. The V segment lost 1 base and the J segment 5 bases; nucleotides outside the gene matches: 9. CDR3 region: CASSLVPGQGLEDTQYF. The CDR3 DNA follows: TGTGCCAGCAGCTTAGTGCCGGGACAGGGGTTGGAAGATACGCAGTATTTT.

For this clone: The junction does not match germline at one end; this may be a read error. The chain employs TRBV5-6 and TRBJ2-7; D not certain. The CDR3 is 15 residues long. The germline gives CDR1 SGHDT, CDR2 YYEEEE. The CDR3 reads CASTKTFHSSSEQYF. CDR3 nucleotide sequence: TGTGCCAGCACTAAGACATTTCACTCTTCCTCCGAGCAGTACTTC.

This CDR3 is CASYGGLRQPQHF. The CDR3 DNA is TGTGCCAGCTACGGAGGGTTAAGGCAGCCCCAGCATTTT. The chain couples TRBV28 to TRBJ1-5; D not resolved. V shed 8 bases and J shed 7 bases, with 15 bases lying between them. The CDR3 runs 13 residues. Germline V gene data show CDR1 as MDHEN and CDR2 as SYDVKM.

V and J are TRBV28 and TRBJ2-2, with TRBD2 matching over 9 bases. The V gene's germline CDR1 is MDHEN and CDR2 SYDVKM. V lost 2 bases, J lost 1 base, and 2 bases stayed unmatched. The CDR3 runs to 16 residues. The CDR3 spells CASSLELAGNTGELFF. The CDR3 region has the DNA TGTGCCAGCAGTTTAGAACTAGCGGGGAACACCGGGGAGCTGTTTTTT.

This chain uses TRBV29-1 with TRBJ2-7, with D hard to call. Trimming took 7 bases from V and 4 from J, leaving 11 bases between them. There are 11 residues in the CDR3. Germline CDR1 and CDR2: SQVTM and ANQGSEA. The CDR3: CSAGFSYEQYF. CDR3 coding DNA: TGCAGCGCCGGGTTTTCGTACGAGCAGTACTTC.

The chain joins TRBV28 to TRBJ2-2; TRBD2 aligns across 12 bases. The germline V gene encodes CDR1 MDHEN and CDR2 SYDVKM. The V segment lost 6 bases and the J segment 2 bases; nucleotides outside the gene matches: 7. This CDR3 region has 17 residues. This CDR3 reads CASSPGLAGRNTGELFF. CDR3 in DNA: TGTGCCAGCAGCCCCGGACTAGCGGGACGAAACACCGGGGAGCTGTTTTTT.

The chain uses TRBV5-4 and TRBJ2-6; 8 bases agree with TRBD2. The V gene end was trimmed by 4 bases and the J gene end by 0 bases; junction bases not matched to a gene: 9. The CDR3 is made up of 18 amino acids. Germline CDR1 and CDR2: SGHNT and YYREEE (reference sequence). The CDR3 DNA is TGTGCCAGCAGCCGGGGGGGAGGACCCTTCTCTGGGGCCAACGTCCTGACTTTC. It translates to CASSRGGGPFSGANVLTF.

Here the CDR3 reads CASSPGVAGPSYNEQFF. The CDR3 DNA reads as TGTGCCAGCTCACCAGGGGTAGCGGGGCCTTCCTACAATGAGCAGTTCTTC. The rearrangement joins TRBV18 to TRBJ2-1; 8 nucleotides line up with TRBD2. The germline V gene has CDR1 KGHSH and CDR2 LQKENI. Trimming at V came to 2 bases and at J to 1 base, leaving 7 bases not matched to a gene. The length of the CDR3 is 17 residues.

This chain uses TRBV12-5 with TRBJ2-1, with TRBD2 identical over 8 bases. V trimming: 2 bases; J trimming: 9 bases; junction bases outside the gene matches: 6. This CDR3 spans 14 amino acids. CDR1 LGHNT and CDR2 FRNRAP come from the germline V gene. The CDR3 loop is CASGLSAGVGEQFF. The CDR3 coding sequence is TGTGCTAGTGGTTTGTCAGCGGGAGTAGGTGAGCAGTTCTTC.

The gene calls are TRBV19 and TRBJ1-6; TRBD1 matches 7 bases. The CDR3 has 13 residues. Germline V gene sequence: CDR1 LNHDA, CDR2 SQIVND (reference sequence). J was trimmed by 7 bases and V by 6 bases; bases with no gene match: 3. This chain's CDR3 is CASRDRTNSPLHF. The CDR3, as DNA: TGTGCCAGTAGGGACAGGACGAATTCACCCCTCCACTTT.

V is TRBV27 and J is TRBJ2-7; D may be TRBD1 (6 bases). The CDR3 totals 16 residues. The germline V gene has CDR1 MNHEY and CDR2 SMNVEV (reference sequence). Trimming stripped 5 bases from V and 3 bases from J, with 20 bases between. The CDR3 protein is CASSTFRGTPVYEQYF. Written as DNA, the CDR3 is TGTGCCAGCAGTACGTTCAGGGGAACGCCGGTCTACGAGCAGTACTTC.